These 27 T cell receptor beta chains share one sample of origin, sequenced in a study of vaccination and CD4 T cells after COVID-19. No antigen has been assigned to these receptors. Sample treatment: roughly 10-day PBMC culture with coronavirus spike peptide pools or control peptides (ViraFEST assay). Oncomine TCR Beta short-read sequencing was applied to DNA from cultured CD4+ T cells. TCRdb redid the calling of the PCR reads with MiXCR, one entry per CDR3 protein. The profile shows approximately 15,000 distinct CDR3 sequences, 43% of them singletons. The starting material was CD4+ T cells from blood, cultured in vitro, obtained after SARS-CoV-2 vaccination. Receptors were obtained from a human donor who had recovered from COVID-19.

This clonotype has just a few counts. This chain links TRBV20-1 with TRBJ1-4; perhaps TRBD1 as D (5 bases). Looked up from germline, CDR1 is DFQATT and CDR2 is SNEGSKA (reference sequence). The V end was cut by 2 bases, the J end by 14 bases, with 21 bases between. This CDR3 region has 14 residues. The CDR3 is CSARPGSAERGLFF. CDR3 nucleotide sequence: TGCAGTGCTAGACCCGGTTCAGCTGAAAGGGGTCTGTTTTTT.

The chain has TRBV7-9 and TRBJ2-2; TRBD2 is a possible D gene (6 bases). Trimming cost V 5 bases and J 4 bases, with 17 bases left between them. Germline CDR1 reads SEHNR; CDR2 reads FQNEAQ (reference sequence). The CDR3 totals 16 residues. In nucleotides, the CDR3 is TGTGCCAGCAGCCCGGCCGGGGGTGCGGGCACCGGGGAGCTGTTTTTT. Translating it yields CASSPAGGAGTGELFF.

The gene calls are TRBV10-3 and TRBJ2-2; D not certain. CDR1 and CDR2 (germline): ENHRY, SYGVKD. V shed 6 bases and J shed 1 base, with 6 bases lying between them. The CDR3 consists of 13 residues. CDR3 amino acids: CAISPGNTGELFF. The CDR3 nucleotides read TGTGCCATCAGCCCTGGGAACACCGGGGAGCTGTTTTTT.

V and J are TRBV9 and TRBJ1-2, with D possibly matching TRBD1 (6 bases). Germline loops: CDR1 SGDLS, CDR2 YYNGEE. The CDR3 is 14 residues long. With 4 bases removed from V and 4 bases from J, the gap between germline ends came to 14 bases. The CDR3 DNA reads TGTGCCAGCAGCCCCAAGGGACACCCCTATGGCTACACCTTC. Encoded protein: CASSPKGHPYGYTF.

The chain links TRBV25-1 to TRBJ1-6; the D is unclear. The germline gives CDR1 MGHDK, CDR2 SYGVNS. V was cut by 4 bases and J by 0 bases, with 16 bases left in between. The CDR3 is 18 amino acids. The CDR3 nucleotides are TGTGCCAGCAGTGGGACCCGGGATCCGGGCTCCTATAATTCACCCCTCCACTTT. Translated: CASSGTRDPGSYNSPLHF.

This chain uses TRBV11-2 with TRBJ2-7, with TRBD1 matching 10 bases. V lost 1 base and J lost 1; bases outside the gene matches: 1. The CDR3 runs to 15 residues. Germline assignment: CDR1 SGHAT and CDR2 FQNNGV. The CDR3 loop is CASSLGTGGSYEQYF. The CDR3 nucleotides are TGTGCCAGCAGCTTAGGGACAGGGGGTTCCTACGAGCAGTACTTC.

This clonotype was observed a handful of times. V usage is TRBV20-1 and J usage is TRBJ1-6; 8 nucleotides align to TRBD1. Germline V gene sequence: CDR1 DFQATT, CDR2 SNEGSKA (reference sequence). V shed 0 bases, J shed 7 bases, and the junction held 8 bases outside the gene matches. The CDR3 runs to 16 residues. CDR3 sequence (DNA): TGCAGTGCTAGAGATTTAACGCAGGGGGCCAATTCACCCCTCCACTTT. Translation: CSARDLTQGANSPLHF.

The CDR3 reads CAPTTTSSYEQYF. Written as DNA, the CDR3 is TGTGCCCCTACCACTACCAGCTCCTACGAGCAGTACTTC. V gene TRBV28 combines with J gene TRBJ2-7; no definite D call. Trimming stripped 11 bases from V and 0 bases from J, with 14 bases between. The CDR3 runs to 13 residues. From germline, CDR1 is MDHEN and CDR2 SYDVKM.

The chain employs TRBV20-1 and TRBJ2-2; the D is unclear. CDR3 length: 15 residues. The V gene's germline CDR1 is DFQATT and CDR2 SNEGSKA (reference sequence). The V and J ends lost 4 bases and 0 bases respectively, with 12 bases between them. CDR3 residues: CSAKASTANTGELFF. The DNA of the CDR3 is TGCAGTGCTAAAGCAAGTACTGCGAACACCGGGGAGCTGTTTTTT.

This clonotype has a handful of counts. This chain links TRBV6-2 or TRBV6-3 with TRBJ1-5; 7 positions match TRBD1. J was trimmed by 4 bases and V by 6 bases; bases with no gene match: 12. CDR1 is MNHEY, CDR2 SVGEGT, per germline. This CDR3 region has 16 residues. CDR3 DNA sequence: TGTGCCAGCAGAACCGCCCAGACAGGGTCGAATCAGCCCCAGCATTTT. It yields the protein CASRTAQTGSNQPQHF.

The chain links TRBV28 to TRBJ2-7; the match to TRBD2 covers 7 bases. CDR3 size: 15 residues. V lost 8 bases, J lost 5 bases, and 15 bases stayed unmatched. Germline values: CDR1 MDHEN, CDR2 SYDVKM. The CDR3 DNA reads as TGTGCCAGCGGTACGGGGGGTCTGGGGCGGAACGAGCAGTACTTC. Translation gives CASGTGGLGRNEQYF.

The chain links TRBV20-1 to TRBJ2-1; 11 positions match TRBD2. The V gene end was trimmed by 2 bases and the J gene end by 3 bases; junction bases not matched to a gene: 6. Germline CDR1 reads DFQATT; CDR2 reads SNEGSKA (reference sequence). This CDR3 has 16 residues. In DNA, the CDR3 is TGCAGTGCTAGAAGACCCCTAGCGGGAGGCTACAATGAGCAGTTCTTC. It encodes CSARRPLAGGYNEQFF.

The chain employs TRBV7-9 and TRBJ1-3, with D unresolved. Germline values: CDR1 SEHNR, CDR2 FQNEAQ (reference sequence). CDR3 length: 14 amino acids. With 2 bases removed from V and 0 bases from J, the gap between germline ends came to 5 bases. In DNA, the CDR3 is TGTGCCAGCAGCTTACTGCGCTCTGGAAACACCATATATTTT. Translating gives CASSLLRSGNTIYF.

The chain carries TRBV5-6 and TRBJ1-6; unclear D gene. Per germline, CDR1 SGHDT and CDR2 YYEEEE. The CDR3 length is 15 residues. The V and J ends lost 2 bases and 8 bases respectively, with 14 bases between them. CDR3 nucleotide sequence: TGTGCCAGCAGCTTCTTAGGGATTAACGATTCACCCCTCCACTTT. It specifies CASSFLGINDSPLHF.

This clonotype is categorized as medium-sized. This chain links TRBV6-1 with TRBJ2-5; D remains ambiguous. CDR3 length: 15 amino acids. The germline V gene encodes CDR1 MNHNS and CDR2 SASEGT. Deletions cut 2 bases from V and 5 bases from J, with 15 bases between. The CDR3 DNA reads TGTGCCAGCAGTGAACGGAGTGACGGTCGGGAGACCCAGTACTTC. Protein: CASSERSDGRETQYF.

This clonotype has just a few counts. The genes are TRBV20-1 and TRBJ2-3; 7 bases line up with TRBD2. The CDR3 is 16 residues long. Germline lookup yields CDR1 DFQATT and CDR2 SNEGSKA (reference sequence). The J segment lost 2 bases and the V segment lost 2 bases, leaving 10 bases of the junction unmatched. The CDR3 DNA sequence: TGCAGTGCTAGAACGTTCACCAGCGGGAACACAGATACGCAGTATTTT. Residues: CSARTFTSGNTDTQYF.

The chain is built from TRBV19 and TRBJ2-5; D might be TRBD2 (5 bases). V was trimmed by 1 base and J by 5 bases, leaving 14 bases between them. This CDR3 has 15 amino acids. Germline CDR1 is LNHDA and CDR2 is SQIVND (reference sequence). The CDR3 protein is CASSIVPGDRETQYF. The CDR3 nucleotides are TGTGCCAGTAGTATAGTACCCGGGGATAGGGAGACCCAGTACTTC.

The CDR3 nucleotides are TGTGCCACCAGCGGGGGTACAGGGCAGGGATCGGAGACCCAGTACTTC. It is translated as CATSGGTGQGSETQYF. The rearrangement links TRBV15 to TRBJ2-5, with D maybe TRBD1 (6 bases). Germline CDR1 LNHNV, CDR2 YYDKDF (reference sequence). The CDR3 extends over 16 amino acids. Deletions cut 5 bases from V and 5 bases from J, with 21 bases between.

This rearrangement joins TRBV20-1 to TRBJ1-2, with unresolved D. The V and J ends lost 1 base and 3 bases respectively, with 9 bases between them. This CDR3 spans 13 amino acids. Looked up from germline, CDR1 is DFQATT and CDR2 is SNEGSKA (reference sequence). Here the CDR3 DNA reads TGCAGTGCTAGAGTGAACCTCCACTATGGCTACACCTTC. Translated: CSARVNLHYGYTF.

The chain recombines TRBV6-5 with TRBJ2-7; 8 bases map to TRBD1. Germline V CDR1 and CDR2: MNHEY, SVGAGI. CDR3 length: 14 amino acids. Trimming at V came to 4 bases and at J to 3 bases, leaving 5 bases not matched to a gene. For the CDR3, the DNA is TGTGCCAGCAGTTTCCAGGGGGCCGGCTACGAGCAGTACTTC. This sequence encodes CASSFQGAGYEQYF.

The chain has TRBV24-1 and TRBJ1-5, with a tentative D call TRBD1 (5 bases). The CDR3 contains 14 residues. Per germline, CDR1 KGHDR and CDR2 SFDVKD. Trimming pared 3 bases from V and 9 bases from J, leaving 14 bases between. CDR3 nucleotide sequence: TGTGCCACCAGTGATGGGGCCGGGACGGGGCCCCAGCATTTT. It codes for CATSDGAGTGPQHF.

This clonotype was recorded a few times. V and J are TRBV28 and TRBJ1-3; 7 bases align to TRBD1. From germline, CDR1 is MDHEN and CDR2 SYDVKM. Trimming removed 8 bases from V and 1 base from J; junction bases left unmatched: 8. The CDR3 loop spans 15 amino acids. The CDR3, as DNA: TGTGCCAGCGTAGGAGGGGGCGCGTCTGGAAACACCATATATTTT. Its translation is CASVGGGASGNTIYF.

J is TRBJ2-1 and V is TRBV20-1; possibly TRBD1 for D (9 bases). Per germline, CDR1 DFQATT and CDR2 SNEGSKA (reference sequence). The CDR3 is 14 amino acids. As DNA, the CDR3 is TGCAGCGGGGCAGGACAGGGGCTAGCGGGCGAGCAGTTCTTC. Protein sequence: CSGAGQGLAGEQFF.

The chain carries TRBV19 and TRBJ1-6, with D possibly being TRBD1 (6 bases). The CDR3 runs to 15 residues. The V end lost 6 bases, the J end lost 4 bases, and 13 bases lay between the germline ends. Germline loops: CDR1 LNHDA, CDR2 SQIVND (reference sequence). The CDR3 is CASSLRTEYNSPLHF. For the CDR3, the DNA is TGTGCCAGTAGCCTGCGGACAGAATATAATTCACCCCTCCACTTT.

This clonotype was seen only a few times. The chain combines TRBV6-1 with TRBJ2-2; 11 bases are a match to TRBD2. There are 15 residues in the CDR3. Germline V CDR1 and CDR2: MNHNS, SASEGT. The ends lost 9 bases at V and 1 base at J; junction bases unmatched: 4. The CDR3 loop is CASSLAGGNTGELFF. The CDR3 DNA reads TGTGCCAGTTCTCTAGCGGGAGGGAACACCGGGGAGCTGTTTTTT.

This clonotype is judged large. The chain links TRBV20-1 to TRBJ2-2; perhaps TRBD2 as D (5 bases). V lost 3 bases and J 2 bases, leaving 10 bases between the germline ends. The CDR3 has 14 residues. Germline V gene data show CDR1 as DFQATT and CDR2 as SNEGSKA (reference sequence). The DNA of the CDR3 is TGCAGTGCTAGTCCTGGACTTAACACCGGGGAGCTGTTTTTT. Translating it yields CSASPGLNTGELFF.

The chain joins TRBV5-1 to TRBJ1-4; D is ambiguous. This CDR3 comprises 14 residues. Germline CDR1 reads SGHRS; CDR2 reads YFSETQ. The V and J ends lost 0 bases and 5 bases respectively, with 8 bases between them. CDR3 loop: CASSLDGTNEKLFF. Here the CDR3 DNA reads TGCGCCAGCAGCTTGGACGGAACGAATGAAAAACTGTTTTTT.